The rows below give T cell receptor beta chains drawn from one sample of a study of long-term antiretroviral therapy in people with HIV. Repertoires were generated with immunoSEQ multiplex PCR, while TCRdb's copy carries only in-frame clones and drops some. This table has roughly 30,000 clones, over 90% appearing once. Sequencing was performed on unsorted PBMCs, taken around 6.5 years after starting antiretroviral therapy. All receptors derive from a woman aged 40-49 years with HIV. CDR3s leave out the opening cysteine and the closing phenylalanine or tryptophan. A D gene is named only where the DNA matches it firmly.

V	D	J	length	CDR3
TRBV15	NA	TRBJ2-3	12	ATSTGDFTDTQY
TRBV6-5	NA	TRBJ1-2	11	ASSPTLGSGYT
TRBV5-5	NA	TRBJ1-1	12	ASSFRGKGTEAF
TRBV7-7	TRBD1	TRBJ2-7	12	ASSPGDRSYEQY
TRBV5-1	TRBD1	TRBJ1-2	13	ASSLATGNNYGYT
TRBV25-1	NA	TRBJ1-5	12	ASSEYGQHQPQH
TRBV4-3	TRBD1	TRBJ1-1	15	ASSQDAGGQGATEAF
TRBV4-3	NA	TRBJ1-6	16	ASSQETLQGSYNSPLH
TRBV5-1	NA	TRBJ2-2	12	ASSLAVNTGELF
TRBV27	NA	TRBJ2-7	13	ASSPWGTPTYEQY
TRBV9	NA	TRBJ1-5	12	ASSVEAGNQPQH
TRBV19	TRBD1	TRBJ1-2	13	ASRDRVLGDYGYT
TRBV7-2	NA	TRBJ2-6	16	ASSPQQGVPRGANVLT
TRBV7-9	NA	TRBJ2-3	14	ASSLLGYEGADTQY
TRBV5-1	NA	TRBJ2-1	12	ASSTGTNYNEQF
TRBV30	NA	TRBJ1-1	10	AWSRMNTEAF
TRBV21-1	NA	TRBJ2-3	13	ASSKGGRVTDTQY
TRBV9	NA	TRBJ2-2	12	ASSVGRGTGELF
TRBV28	NA	TRBJ2-1	11	ASRSPYLDEQF
TRBV5-5	NA	TRBJ1-1	14	ASSLDMRNMNTEAF
TRBV11-2	NA	TRBJ2-6	13	ASSLAVPGANVLT
TRBV7-3	NA	TRBJ2-2	13	ASSLTGQNTGELF
TRBV6-5	NA	TRBJ2-7	13	ASSYSAGAAYEQY
TRBV28	TRBD1	TRBJ1-3	13	ASSPYGTGTDTIY
TRBV27	NA	TRBJ1-5	16	ASSPKLGGQDANQPQH
TRBV14	NA	TRBJ1-1	13	ASSPRTQRRTEAF
TRBV12-5	NA	TRBJ1-1	11	ASDRWGYTEAF
TRBV5-1	TRBD1	TRBJ2-3	13	ASSLQGQGADTQY
TRBV28	NA	TRBJ2-1	10	ASSPWEDEQF
TRBV6-6	TRBD2	TRBJ2-3	12	ASKAGDRPDTQY
TRBV30	TRBD2	TRBJ2-1	11	AHGRGGLNEQF
TRBV25-1	TRBD1	TRBJ1-4	12	ATGENRGNEKLF
TRBV4-1	TRBD2	TRBJ2-5	17	ASSQDLGLAGGQGETQY
TRBV7-8	NA	TRBJ2-7	10	ASSLEGWEQY
TRBV2	NA	TRBJ1-6	14	AINKGMSAYNSPLH
TRBV7-9	NA	TRBJ1-4	11	ASSYRVDEKLF
TRBV7-8	TRBD2	TRBJ2-6	16	ASSLGITGGSGANVLT
TRBV4-3	NA	TRBJ2-5	12	ASSQDVGPETQY
TRBV5-1	TRBD1	TRBJ2-3	11	ASASPGQYTQY
TRBV13	NA	TRBJ2-4	13	ASGETAGSRRIQY
TRBV5-4	TRBD1	TRBJ1-2	14	ASSLATGGLGNGYT
TRBV10-3	NA	TRBJ2-3	11	AISLSGTDTQY
TRBV6-6	NA	TRBJ2-2	13	ASTPSLGFTGELF
TRBV4-1	NA	TRBJ1-1	13	ASSGKQGGNTEAF
TRBV5-4	NA	TRBJ2-7	12	ASSRAQERDEQY
TRBV23-1	NA	TRBJ1-5	12	ASSQSPPDQPQH
TRBV5-6	NA	TRBJ2-7	12	ASSLGWGRYEQY
TRBV14	TRBD1	TRBJ2-1	11	ASSHWDSNEQF
TRBV5-1	TRBD2	TRBJ2-5	12	ASSLRAGGETQY
TRBV9	NA	TRBJ1-1	11	ASSQDSNTEAF
TRBV29-1	NA	TRBJ2-5	8	SAGSSTQY
TRBV14	TRBD1	TRBJ2-5	12	ASSQGQGFSEQY
TRBV11-3	NA	TRBJ2-2	11	ASSPLNTGELF
TRBV5-8	TRBD1	TRBJ1-5	14	ASSLGLGTGNQPQH